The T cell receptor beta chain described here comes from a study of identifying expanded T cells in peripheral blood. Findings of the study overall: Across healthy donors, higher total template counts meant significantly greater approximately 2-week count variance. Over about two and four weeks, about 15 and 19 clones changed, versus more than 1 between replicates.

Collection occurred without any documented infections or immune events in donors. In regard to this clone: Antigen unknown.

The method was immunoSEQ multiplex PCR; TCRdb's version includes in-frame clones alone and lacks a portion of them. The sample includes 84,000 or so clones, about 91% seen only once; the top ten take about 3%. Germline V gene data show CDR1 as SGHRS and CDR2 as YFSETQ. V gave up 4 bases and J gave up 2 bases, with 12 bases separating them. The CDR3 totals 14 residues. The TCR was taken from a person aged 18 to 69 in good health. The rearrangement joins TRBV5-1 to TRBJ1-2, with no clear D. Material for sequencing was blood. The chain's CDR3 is CASSPVTGNYGYTF. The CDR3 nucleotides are TGCGCCAGCAGCCCGGTCACGGGGAACTATGGCTACACCTTC.